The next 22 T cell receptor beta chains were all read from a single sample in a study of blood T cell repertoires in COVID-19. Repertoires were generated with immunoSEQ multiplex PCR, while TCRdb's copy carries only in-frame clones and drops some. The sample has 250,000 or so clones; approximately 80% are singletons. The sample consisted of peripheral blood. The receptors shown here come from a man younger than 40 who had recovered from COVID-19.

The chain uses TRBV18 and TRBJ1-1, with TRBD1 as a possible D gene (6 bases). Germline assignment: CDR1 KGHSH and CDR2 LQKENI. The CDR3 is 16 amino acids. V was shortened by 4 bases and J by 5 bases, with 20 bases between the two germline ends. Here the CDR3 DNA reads TGTGCCAGCTCACTACGGGAGGACAGAGGGAGGACTGAAGCTTTCTTT. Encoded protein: CASSLREDRGRTEAFF. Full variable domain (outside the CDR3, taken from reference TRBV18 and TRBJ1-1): NAGVMQNPRHLVRRRGQEARLRCSPMKGHSHVYWYRQLPEEGLKFMVYLQKENIIDESGMPKERFSAEFPKEGPSILRIQQVVRGDSAAYFCASSLREDRGRTEAFFGQGTRLTVV.

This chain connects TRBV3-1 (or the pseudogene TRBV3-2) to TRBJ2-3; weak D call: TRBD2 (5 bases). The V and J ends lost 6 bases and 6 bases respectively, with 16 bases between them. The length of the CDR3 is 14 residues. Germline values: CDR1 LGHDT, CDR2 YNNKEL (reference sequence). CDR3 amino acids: CASSRGLVTDTQYF. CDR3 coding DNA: TGTGCCAGCAGTCGAGGGCTAGTAACGGATACGCAGTATTTT.

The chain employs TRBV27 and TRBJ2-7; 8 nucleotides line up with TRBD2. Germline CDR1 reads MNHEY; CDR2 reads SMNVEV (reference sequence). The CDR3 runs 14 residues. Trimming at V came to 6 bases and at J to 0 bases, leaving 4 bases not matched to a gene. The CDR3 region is CASRGLAVSYEQYF. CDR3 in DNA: TGTGCCAGCAGAGGACTAGCAGTCTCCTACGAGCAGTACTTC.

Written as DNA, the CDR3 is TGTGCCAGCAGCTACGGGACTTCTAACTACGAGCAGTACTTC. It yields the protein CASSYGTSNYEQYF. The rearrangement uses TRBV11-2 and TRBJ2-7, with D maybe TRBD2 (6 bases). The CDR3 has 14 amino acids. Germline V gives CDR1 SGHAT, CDR2 FQNNGV. V dropped 4 bases and J dropped 3 bases, with 13 bases sitting between them.

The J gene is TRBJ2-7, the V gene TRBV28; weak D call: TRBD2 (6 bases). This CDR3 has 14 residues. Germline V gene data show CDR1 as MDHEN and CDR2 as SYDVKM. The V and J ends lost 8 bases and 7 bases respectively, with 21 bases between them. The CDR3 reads CASGRDGPWEEQYV. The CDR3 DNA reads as TGTGCCAGCGGGCGGGACGGACCCTGGGAGGAGCAGTACGTC.

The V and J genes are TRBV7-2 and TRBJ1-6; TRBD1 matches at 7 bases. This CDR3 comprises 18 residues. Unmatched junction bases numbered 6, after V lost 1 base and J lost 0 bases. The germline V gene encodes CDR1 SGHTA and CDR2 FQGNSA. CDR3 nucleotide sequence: TGTGCCAGCAGCTTAGGGGGACAGTTGAGCTCCTATAATTCACCCCTCCACTTT. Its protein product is CASSLGGQLSSYNSPLHF.

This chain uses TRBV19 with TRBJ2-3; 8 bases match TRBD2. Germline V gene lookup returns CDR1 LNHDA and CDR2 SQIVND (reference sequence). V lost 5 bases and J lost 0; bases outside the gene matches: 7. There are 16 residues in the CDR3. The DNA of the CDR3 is TGTGCCAGTAGTTCCCCGCGGGGGGAAAGCACAGATACGCAGTATTTT. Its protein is CASSSPRGESTDTQYF.

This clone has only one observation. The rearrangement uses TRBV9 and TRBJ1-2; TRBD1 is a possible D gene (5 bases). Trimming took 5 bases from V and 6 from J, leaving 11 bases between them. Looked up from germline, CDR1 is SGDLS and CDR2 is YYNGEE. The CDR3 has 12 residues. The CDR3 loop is CASSRGIHGYTF. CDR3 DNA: TGTGCCAGCAGTCGGGGGATCCATGGCTACACCTTC. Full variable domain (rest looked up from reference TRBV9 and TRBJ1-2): DSGVTQTPKHLITATGQRVTLRCSPRSGDLSVYWYQQSLDQGLQFLIQYYNGEERAKGNILERFSAQQFPDLHSELNLSSLELGDSALYFCASSRGIHGYTFGSGTRLTVV.

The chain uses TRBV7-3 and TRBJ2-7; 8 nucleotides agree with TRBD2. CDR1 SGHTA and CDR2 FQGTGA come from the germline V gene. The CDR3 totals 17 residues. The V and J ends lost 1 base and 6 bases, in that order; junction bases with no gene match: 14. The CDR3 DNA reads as TGTGCCAGCAGCTTAAGACCCTCCGGCGGGGGGTTGGGCGAGCAGTACTTC. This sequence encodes CASSLRPSGGGLGEQYF.

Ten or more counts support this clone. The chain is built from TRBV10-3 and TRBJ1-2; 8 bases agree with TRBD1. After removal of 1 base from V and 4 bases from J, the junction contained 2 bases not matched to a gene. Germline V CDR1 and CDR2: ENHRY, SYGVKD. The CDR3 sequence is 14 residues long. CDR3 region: CAISELGTGYGYTF. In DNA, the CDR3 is TGTGCCATCAGTGAGTTAGGGACAGGCTATGGCTACACCTTC.

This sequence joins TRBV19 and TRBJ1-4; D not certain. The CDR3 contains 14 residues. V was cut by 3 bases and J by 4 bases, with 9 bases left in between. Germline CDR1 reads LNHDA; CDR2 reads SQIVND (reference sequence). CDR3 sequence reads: CASSMSSVNEKLFF. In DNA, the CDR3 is TGTGCCAGTAGTATGTCGTCCGTTAATGAAAAACTGTTTTTT.

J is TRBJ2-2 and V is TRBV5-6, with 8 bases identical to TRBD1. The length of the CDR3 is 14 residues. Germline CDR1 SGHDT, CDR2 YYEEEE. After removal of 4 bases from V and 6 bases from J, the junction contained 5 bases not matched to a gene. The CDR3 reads CASSRDRRPGELFF. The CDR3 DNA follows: TGTGCCAGCAGCCGGGACAGGCGTCCCGGGGAGCTGTTTTTT. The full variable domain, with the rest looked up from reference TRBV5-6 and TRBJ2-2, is DAGVTQSPTHLIKTRGQQVTLRCSPKSGHDTVSWYQQALGQGPQFIFQYYEEEERQRGNFPDRFSGHQFPNYSSELNVNALLLGDSALYLCASSRDRRPGELFFGEGSRLTVL.

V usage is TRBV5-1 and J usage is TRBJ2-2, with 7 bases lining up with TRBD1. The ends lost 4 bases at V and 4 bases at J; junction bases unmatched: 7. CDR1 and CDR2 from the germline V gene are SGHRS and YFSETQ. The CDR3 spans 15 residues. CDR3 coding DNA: TGCGCCAGCAGCCTTGACAGGGTGGGCACCGGGGAGCTGTTTTTT. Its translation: CASSLDRVGTGELFF. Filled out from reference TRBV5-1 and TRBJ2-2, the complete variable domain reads KAGVTQTPRYLIKTRGQQVTLSCSPISGHRSVSWYQQTPGQGLQFLFEYFSETQRNKGNFPGRFSGRQFSNSRSEMNVSTLELGDSALYLCASSLDRVGTGELFFGEGSRLTVL.

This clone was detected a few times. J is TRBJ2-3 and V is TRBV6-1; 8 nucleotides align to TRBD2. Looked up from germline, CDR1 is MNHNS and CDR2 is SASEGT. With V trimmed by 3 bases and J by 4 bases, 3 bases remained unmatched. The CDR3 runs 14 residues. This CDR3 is CASSERGDPDTQYF. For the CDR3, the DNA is TGTGCCAGCAGTGAGCGGGGGGATCCAGATACGCAGTATTTT.

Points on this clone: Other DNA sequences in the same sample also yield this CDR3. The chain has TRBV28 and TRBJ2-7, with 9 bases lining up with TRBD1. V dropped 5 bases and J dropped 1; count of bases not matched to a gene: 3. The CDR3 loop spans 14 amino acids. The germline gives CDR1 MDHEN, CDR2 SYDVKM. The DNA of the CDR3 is TGTGCCAGCAGTCCAGGACAGGGGTCCTACGAGCAGTACGTC. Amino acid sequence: CASSPGQGSYEQYV.

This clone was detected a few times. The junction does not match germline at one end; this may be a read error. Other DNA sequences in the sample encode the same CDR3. CDR3 coding DNA: TGTGCCAGCAGTTTAGACAGGGCCTACGAGCAGTACTTC. Translating it yields CASSLDRAYEQYF. The rearrangement joins TRBV11-2 to TRBJ2-7; 7 bases are a match to TRBD1. The CDR3 is 13 residues long. Germline values: CDR1 SGHAT, CDR2 FQNNGV.

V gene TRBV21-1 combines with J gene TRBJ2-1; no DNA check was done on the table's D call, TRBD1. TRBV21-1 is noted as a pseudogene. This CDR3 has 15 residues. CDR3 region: CVVGEDRGKYNEQFF. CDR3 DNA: TGTGTTGTCGGAGAGGACAGGGGAAAGTACAATGAGCAGTTCTTC.

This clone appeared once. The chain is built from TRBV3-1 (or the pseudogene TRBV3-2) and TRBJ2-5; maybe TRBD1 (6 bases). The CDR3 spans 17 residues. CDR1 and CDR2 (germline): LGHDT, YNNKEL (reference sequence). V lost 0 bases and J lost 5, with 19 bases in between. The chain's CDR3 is CASSQERAVGARETQYF. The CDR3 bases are TGTGCCAGCAGCCAAGAACGGGCGGTGGGGGCGCGGGAGACCCAGTACTTC.

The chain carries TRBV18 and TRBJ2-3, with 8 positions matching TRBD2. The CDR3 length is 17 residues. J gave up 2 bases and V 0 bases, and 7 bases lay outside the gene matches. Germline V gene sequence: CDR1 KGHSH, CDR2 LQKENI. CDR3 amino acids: CASSPPLSGGVTDTQYF. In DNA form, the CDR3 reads TGTGCCAGCTCACCACCGCTGTCGGGGGGGGTCACAGATACGCAGTATTTT.

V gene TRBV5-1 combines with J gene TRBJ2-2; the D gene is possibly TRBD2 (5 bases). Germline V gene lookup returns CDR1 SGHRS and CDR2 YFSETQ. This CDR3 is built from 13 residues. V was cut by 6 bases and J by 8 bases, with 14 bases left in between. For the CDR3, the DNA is TGCGCCAGCACCCTAGCCGACCCGGGGGAGCTGTTTTTT. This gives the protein CASTLADPGELFF.

CDR3 protein: CASSGTSRSQFF. DNA for the CDR3: TGTGCCAGCAGCGGCACTAGCCGATCGCAGTTCTTC. The V gene is TRBV14, the J gene TRBJ2-1; tentatively, D is TRBD2 (6 bases). The CDR3 totals 12 residues. From germline, CDR1 is SGHDN and CDR2 FVKESK. With 5 bases removed from V and 12 bases from J, the gap between germline ends came to 14 bases.

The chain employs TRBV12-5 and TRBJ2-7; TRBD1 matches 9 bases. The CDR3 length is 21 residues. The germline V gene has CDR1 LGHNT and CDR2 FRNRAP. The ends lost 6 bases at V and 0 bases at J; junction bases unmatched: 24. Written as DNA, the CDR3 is TGTGCTAGTGGGCAAAGCGGGACAGGGCTAATCCAAAGAAGCCCCTCCTACGAGCAGTACTTC. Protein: CASGQSGTGLIQRSPSYEQYF. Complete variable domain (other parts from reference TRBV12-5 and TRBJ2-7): DARVTQTPRHKVTEMGQEVTMRCQPILGHNTVFWYRQTMMQGLELLAYFRNRAPLDDSGMPKDRFSAEMPDATLATLKIQPSEPRDSAVYFCASGQSGTGLIQRSPSYEQYFGPGTRLTVT.